In its sample, the clone carrying this T cell receptor beta chain is medium-sized. The sample originates from a study of T-cell reconstitution after alpha-beta-depleted transplantation in children. Germline V gene lookup returns CDR1 SGHVS and CDR2 FQNEAQ. This CDR3 is 15 amino acids long. Trimming left V 5 bases short and J 1 base short, with 14 bases between. This sample's TCRbeta library carried unique molecular identifier barcodes. TCRdb re-called the PCR reads with MiXCR, one entry per CDR3 protein. Altogether 90,000 to 95,000 distinct CDR3 sequences are present, 10% to 15% being singletons, with the ten largest covering approximately 15%.

This sample comprised PBMCs from the stem cell graft donor, obtained from the stem cell graft. The genes are TRBV7-8 and TRBJ1-1; D perhaps matches TRBD1 (6 bases). The source is a human donor who donated a stem cell graft to a child with inherited bone marrow failure. The CDR3 DNA is TGTGCCAGCAGCCAATATCAGACAGGGAACACTGAAGCTTTCTTT. Translated: CASSQYQTGNTEAFF.